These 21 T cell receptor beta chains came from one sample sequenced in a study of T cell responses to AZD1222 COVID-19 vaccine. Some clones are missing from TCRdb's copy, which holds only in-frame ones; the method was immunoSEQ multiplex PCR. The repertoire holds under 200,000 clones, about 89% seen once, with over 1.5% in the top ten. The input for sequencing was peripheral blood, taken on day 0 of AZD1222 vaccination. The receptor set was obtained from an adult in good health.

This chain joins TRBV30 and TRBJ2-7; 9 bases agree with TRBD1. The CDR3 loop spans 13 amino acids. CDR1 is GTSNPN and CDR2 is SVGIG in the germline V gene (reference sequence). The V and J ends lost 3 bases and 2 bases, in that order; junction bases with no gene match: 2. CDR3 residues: CAWRGTGTYEQYF. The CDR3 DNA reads TGTGCCTGGAGGGGGACAGGGACCTACGAGCAGTACTTC.

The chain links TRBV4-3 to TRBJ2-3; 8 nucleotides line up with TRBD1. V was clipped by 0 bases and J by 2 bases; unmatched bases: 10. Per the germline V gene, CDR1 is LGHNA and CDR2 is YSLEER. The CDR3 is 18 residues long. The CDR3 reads CASSQDLRGRGDTDTQYF. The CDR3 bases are TGCGCCAGCAGCCAAGATCTCAGGGGGCGCGGAGACACAGATACGCAGTATTTT.

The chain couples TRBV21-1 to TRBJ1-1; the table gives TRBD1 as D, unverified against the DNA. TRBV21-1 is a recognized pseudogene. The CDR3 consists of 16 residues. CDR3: CASSNTKHQVYTEAFF. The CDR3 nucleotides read TGTGCCAGCAGCAATACCAAACACCAGGTATACACTGAAGCTTTCTTT.

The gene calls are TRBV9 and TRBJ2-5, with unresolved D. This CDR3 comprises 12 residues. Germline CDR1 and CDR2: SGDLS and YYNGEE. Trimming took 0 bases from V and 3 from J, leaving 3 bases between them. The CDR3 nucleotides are TGTGCCAGCAGCGTAGATAAAGAGACCCAGTACTTC. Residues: CASSVDKETQYF.

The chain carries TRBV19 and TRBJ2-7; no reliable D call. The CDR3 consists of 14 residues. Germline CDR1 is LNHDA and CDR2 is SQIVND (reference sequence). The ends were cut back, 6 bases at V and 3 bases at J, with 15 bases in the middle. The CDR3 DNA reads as TGTGCCAGTAGCACCAAATGGGGTAGCTACGAGCAGTACTTC. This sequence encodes CASSTKWGSYEQYF.

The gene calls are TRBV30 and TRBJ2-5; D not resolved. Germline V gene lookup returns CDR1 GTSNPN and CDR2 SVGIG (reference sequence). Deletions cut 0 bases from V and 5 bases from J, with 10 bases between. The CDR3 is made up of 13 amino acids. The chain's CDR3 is CAWSVLVQETQYF. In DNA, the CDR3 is TGTGCCTGGAGTGTGCTAGTCCAGGAGACCCAGTACTTC.

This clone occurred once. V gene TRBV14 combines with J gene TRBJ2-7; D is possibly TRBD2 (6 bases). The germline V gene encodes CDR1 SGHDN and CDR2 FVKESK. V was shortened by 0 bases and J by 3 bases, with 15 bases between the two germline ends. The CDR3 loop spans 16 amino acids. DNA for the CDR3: TGTGCCAGCAGCCAAGAATCGCGGGGTTGGGTCTACGAGCAGTACTTC. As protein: CASSQESRGWVYEQYF.

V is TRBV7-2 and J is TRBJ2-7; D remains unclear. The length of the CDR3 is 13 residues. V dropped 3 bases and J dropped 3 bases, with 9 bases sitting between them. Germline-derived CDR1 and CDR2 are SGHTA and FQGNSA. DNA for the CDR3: TGTGCCAGCAGCTTGGGGTTTATCTACGAGCAGTACTTC. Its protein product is CASSLGFIYEQYF.

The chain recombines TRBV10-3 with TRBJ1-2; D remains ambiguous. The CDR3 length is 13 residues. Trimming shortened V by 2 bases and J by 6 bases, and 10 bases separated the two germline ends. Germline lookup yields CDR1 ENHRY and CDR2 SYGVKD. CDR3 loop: CAISERQTDGYTF. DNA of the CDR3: TGTGCCATCAGTGAGAGGCAGACTGATGGCTACACCTTC.

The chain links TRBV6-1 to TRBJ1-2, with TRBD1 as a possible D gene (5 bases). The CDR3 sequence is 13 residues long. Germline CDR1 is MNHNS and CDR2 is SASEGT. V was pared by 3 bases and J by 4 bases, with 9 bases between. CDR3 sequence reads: CASSDGTGYGYTF. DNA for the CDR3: TGTGCCAGCAGTGACGGGACCGGCTATGGCTACACCTTC.

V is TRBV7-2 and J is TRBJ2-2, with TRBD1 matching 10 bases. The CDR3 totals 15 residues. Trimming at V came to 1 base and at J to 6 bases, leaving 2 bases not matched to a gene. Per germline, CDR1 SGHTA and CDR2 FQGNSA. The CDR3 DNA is TGTGCCAGCAGCTTAGGACAGGGGGCGGCCGGGGAGCTGTTTTTT. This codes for CASSLGQGAAGELFF.

The CDR3 nucleotides read TGTGCCAGCAGACGACAGGGACGGGGGGAGCTGTTTTTT. Protein sequence: CASRRQGRGELFF. V usage is TRBV6-5 and J usage is TRBJ2-2; 7 bases line up with TRBD1. Germline CDR1 and CDR2: MNHEY and SVGAGI. The CDR3 extends over 13 amino acids. Trimming cost V 6 bases and J 8 bases; bases outside gene matches: 6.

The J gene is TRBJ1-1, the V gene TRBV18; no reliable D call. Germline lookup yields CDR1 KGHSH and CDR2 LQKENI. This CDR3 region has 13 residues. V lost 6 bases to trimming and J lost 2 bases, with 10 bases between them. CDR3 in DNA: TGTGCCAGCTCCACCCAGGATAACACTGAAGCTTTCTTT. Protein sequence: CASSTQDNTEAFF. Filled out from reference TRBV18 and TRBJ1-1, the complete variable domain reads NAGVMQNPRHLVRRRGQEARLRCSPMKGHSHVYWYRQLPEEGLKFMVYLQKENIIDESGMPKERFSAEFPKEGPSILRIQQVVRGDSAAYFCASSTQDNTEAFFGQGTRLTVV.

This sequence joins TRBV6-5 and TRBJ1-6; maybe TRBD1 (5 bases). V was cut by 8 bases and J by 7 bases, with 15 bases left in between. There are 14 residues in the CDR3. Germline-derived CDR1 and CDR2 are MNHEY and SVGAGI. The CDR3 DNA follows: TGTGCCAGCCAACGAGGGGAGCAAAATTCACCCCTCCACTTT. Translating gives CASQRGEQNSPLHF.

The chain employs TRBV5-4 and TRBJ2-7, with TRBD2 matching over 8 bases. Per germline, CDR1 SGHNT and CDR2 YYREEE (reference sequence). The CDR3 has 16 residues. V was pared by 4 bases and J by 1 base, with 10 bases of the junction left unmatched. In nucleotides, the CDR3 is TGTGCCAGCAGCCAACTTTGGGGGACTAGTTCCTACGAGCAGTACTTC. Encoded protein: CASSQLWGTSSYEQYF.

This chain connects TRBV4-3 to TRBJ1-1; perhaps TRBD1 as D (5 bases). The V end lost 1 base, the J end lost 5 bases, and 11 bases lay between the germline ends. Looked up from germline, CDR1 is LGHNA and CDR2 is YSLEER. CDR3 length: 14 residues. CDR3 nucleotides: TGCGCCAGCAGCCAAGTCTCCGGGGGGACTGAAGCTTTCTTT. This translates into CASSQVSGGTEAFF.

CDR3 nucleotides: TGCAGTGTTGTACCCAGGGAGCAGTTCTTC. This gives the protein CSVVPREQFF. This chain links TRBV20-1 with TRBJ2-1; D uncertain. Germline values: CDR1 DFQATT, CDR2 SNEGSKA (reference sequence). The CDR3 contains 10 residues. Deletions cut 7 bases from V and 10 bases from J, with 11 bases between.

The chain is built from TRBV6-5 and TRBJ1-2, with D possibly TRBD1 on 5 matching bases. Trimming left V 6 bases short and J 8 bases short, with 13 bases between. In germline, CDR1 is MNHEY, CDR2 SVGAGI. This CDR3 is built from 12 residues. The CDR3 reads CASSREGVGYTF. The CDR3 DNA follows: TGTGCCAGCAGCCGTGAAGGGGTAGGCTACACCTTC.

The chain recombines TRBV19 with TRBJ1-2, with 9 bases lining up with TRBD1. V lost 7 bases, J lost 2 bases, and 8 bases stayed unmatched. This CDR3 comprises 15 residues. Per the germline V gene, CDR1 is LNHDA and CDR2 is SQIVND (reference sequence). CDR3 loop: CASTKGQGSNYGYTF. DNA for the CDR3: TGTGCCAGTACCAAAGGACAGGGGTCCAACTATGGCTACACCTTC.

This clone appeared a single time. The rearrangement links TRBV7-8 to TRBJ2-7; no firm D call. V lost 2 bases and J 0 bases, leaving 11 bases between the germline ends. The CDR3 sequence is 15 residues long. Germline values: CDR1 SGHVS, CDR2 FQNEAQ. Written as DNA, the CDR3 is TGTGCCAGCAGCTTAACGGAACTCAGCTCCTACGAGCAGTACTTC. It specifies CASSLTELSSYEQYF.

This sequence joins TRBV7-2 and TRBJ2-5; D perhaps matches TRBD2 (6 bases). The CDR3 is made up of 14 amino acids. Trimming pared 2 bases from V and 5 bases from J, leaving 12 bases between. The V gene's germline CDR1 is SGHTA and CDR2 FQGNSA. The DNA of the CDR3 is TGTGCCAGCAGCTTATCTGGAGGGGTTGAGACCCAGTACTTC. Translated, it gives CASSLSGGVETQYF.